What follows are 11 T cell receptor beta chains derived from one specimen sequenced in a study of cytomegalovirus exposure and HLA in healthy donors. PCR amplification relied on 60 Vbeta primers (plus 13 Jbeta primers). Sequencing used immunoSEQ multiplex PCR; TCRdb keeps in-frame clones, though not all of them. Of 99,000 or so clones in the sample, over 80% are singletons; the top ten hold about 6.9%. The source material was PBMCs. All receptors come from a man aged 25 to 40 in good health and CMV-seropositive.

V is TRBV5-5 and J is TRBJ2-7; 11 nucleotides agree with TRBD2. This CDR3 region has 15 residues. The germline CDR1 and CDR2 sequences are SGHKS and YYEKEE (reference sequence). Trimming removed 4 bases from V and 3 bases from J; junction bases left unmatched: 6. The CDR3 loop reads CASSTTSGAYYEQYF. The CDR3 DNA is TGTGCCAGCAGCACGACTAGCGGGGCTTACTACGAGCAGTACTTC.

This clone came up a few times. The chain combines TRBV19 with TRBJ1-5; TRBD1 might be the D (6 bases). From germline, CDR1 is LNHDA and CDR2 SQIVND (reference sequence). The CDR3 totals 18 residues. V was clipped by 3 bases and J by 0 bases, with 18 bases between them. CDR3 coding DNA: TGTGCCAGTAGTATTCGACAGGCCAGTTCGATTAGCAATCAGCCCCAGCATTTT. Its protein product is CASSIRQASSISNQPQHF.

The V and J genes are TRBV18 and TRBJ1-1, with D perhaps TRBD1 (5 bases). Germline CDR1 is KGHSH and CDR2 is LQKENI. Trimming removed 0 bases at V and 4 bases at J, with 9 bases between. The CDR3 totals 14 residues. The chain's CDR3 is CASSPPTQVTEAFF. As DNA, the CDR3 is TGTGCCAGCTCACCACCGACACAGGTCACTGAAGCTTTCTTT.

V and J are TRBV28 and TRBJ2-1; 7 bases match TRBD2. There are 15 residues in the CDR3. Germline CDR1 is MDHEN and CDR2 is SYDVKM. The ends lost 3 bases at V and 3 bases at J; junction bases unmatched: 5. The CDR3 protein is CASSLFERDYNEQFF. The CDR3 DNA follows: TGTGCCAGCAGTTTGTTCGAGCGGGACTACAATGAGCAGTTCTTC.

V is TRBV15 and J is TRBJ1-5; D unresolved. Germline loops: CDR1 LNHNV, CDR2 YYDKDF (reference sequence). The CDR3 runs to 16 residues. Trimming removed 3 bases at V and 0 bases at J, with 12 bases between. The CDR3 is CATSRPPPHSNQPQHF. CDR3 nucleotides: TGTGCCACCAGCAGGCCGCCCCCACATAGCAATCAGCCCCAGCATTTT. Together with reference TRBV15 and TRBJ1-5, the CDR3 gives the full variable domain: DAMVIQNPRYQVTQFGKPVTLSCSQTLNHNVMYWYQQKSSQAPKLLFHYYDKDFNNEADTPDNFQSRRPNTSFCFLDIRSPGLGDTAMYLCATSRPPPHSNQPQHFGDGTRLSIL.

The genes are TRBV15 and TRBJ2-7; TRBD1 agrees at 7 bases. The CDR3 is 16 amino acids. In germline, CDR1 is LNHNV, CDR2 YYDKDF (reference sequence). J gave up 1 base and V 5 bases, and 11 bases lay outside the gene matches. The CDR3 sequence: CATSGDLRTGSYEQYF. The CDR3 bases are TGTGCCACCAGCGGGGATCTTAGGACAGGATCCTACGAGCAGTACTTC.

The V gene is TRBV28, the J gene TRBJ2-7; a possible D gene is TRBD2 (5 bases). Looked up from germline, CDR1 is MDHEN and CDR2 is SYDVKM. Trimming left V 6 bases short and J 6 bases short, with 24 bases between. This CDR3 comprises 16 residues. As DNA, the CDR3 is TGTGCCAGCAGCCAGGTTCGGTCGGCGGGTGCCCGCGAGCAGTACTTC. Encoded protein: CASSQVRSAGAREQYF.

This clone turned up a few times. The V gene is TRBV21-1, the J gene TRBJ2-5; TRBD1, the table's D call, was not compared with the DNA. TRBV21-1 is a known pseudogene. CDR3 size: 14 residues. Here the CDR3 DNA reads TGTGCCAGCGGCTCGGGACAGGGAGGGCAGACCCAGTACTTC. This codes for CASGSGQGGQTQYF.

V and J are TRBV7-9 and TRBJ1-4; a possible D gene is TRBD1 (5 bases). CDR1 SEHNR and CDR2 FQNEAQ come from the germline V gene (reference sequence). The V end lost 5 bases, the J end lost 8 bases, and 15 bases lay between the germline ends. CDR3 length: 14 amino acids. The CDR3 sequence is CASSTFMTAEKLFF. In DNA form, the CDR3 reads TGTGCCAGCAGCACCTTTATGACAGCCGAAAAACTGTTTTTT.

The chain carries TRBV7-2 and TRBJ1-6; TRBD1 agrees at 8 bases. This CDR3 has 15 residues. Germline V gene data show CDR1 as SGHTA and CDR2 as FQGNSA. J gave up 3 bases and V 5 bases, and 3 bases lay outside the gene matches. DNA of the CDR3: TGTGCCAGCAGCCCAACAGGGGGCTATAATTCACCCCTCCACTTT. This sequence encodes CASSPTGGYNSPLHF.

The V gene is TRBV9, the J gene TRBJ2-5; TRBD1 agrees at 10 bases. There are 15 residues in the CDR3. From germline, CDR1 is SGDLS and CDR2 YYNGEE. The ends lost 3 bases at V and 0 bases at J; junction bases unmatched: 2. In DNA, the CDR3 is TGTGCCAGCAGCGCGGGACAGGGGTACCAAGAGACCCAGTACTTC. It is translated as CASSAGQGYQETQYF.